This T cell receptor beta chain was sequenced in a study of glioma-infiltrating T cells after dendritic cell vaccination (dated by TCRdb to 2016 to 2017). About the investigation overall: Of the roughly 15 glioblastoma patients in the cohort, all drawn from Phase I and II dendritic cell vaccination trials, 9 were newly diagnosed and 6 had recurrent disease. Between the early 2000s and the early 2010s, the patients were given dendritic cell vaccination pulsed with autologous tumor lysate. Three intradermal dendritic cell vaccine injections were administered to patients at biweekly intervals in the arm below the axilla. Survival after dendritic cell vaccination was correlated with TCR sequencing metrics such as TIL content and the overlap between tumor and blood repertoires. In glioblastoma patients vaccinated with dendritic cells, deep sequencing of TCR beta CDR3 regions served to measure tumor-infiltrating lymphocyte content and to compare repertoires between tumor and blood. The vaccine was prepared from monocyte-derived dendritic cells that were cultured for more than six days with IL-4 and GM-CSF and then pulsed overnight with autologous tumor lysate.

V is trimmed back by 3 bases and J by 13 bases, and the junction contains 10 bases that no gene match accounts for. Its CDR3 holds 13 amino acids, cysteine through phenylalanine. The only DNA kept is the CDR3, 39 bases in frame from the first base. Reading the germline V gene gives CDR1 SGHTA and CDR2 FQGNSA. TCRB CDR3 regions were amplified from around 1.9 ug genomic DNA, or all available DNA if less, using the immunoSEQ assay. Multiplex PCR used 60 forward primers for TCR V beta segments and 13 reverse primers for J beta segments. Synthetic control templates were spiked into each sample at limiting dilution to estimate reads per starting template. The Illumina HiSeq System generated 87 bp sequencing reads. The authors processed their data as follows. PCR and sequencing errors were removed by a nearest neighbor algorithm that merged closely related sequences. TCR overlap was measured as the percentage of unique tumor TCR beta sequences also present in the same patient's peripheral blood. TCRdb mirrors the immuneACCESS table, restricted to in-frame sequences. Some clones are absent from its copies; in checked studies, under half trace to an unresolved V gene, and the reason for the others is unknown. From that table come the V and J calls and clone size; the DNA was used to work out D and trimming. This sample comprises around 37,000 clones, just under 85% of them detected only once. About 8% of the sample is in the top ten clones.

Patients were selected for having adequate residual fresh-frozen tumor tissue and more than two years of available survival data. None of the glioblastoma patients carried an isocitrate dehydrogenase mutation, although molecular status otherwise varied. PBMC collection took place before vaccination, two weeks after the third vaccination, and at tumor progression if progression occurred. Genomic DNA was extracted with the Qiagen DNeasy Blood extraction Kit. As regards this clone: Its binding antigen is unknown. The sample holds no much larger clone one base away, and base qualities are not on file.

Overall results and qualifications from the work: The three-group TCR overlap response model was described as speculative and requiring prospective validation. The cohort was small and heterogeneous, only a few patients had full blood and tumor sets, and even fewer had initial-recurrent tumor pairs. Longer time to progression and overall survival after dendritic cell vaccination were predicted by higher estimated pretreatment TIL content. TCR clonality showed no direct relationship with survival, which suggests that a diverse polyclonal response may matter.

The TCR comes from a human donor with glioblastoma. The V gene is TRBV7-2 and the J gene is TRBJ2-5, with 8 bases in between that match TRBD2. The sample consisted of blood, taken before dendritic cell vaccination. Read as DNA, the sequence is TGTGCCAGCAGCTTTCGAGACCCGGGGGGGGTGTACTTC. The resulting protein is CASSFRDPGGVYF.